The next 10 T cell receptor beta chains were all read from a single sample in a study of T cells in localized non-small cell lung cancer. Here immunoSEQ multiplex PCR was the method, and the copy in TCRdb shows in-frame clones only, minus some. In the table there are several thousand clones, approximately 33% of which are singletons. The source was lung tumor tissue, collected before any cancer treatment. Every receptor here comes from an older female donor with stage I lung adenocarcinoma.

V and J are TRBV9 and TRBJ2-2; maybe TRBD2 (5 bases). The CDR3 has 15 residues. V was pared by 4 bases and J by 5 bases, with 15 bases between. From germline, CDR1 is SGDLS and CDR2 YYNGEE. CDR3 protein: CASSQTTSHTGELFF. Here the CDR3 DNA reads TGTGCCAGCAGCCAGACTACCTCCCATACCGGGGAGCTGTTTTTT.

The chain has TRBV28 and TRBJ1-3; D unresolved. This CDR3 has 16 amino acids. Looked up from germline, CDR1 is MDHEN and CDR2 is SYDVKM. The V end was cut by 2 bases, the J end by 0 bases, with 11 bases between. The CDR3 sequence is CASSLGAGISGNTIYF. The CDR3 DNA follows: TGTGCCAGCAGTTTAGGAGCAGGAATCTCTGGAAACACCATATATTTT.

This chain joins TRBV9 and TRBJ2-5; D call uncertain. The CDR3 extends over 14 amino acids. With 0 bases removed from V and 2 bases from J, the gap between germline ends came to 8 bases. Germline CDR1 and CDR2: SGDLS and YYNGEE. The DNA of the CDR3 is TGTGCCAGCAGCGTAGGGTCGGGTCAAGAGACCCAGTACTTC. As protein: CASSVGSGQETQYF.

In this sample, this clone is medium-sized. The chain combines TRBV6-8 with TRBJ1-2; 7 bases align to TRBD1. The ends lost 5 bases at V and 5 bases at J; junction bases unmatched: 11. The CDR3 consists of 15 residues. The germline V gene has CDR1 MNHGY and CDR2 SAAAGT. The CDR3 is CASSRPQAGGYGYTF. In nucleotides, the CDR3 is TGTGCCAGCAGTCGCCCCCAGGCAGGGGGGTATGGCTACACCTTC.

The J gene is TRBJ2-1, the V gene TRBV29-1; D tentatively fits TRBD1 or TRBD2 (5 bases each). Per the germline V gene, CDR1 is SQVTM and CDR2 is ANQGSEA. Trimming took off 2 bases at V and 2 bases at J, with 7 bases between the two ends. This CDR3 comprises 13 residues. The CDR3: CSVERGAYNEQFF. CDR3 DNA: TGCAGCGTTGAAAGGGGAGCCTACAATGAGCAGTTCTTC.

The chain recombines TRBV30 with TRBJ2-3; D is ambiguous. CDR3 length equals 12 residues. V was pared by 5 bases and J by 1 base, with 7 bases between. Germline V gene lookup returns CDR1 GTSNPN and CDR2 SVGIG (reference sequence). Here the CDR3 DNA reads TGTGCCTGGGACACTGGCACAGATACGCAGTATTTT. This sequence encodes CAWDTGTDTQYF.

V gene TRBV6-8 combines with J gene TRBJ1-6, with 8 bases fitting TRBD1. CDR1 is MNHGY and CDR2 is SAAAGT in the germline V gene. With V trimmed by 10 bases and J by 8 bases, 7 bases remained unmatched. The CDR3 consists of 13 residues. CDR3: CATVDRVDSPLHF. The CDR3 coding sequence is TGTGCCACCGTGGACAGGGTGGATTCACCCCTCCACTTT.

Only a few counts were recorded for this clone. The junction shows a germline mismatch at one end, possibly a read error. The chain links TRBV6-8 to TRBJ2-3, with D possibly TRBD1 on 7 matching bases. Germline V CDR1 and CDR2: MNHGY, SAAAGT. The CDR3 is 19 residues long. CDR3 residues: CASSHSAGLTGRGADTQYF. The CDR3 DNA reads TGTGCCAGCAGTCACTCTGCGGGTTTGACAGGGCGGGGAGCAGATACGCAGTATTTT.

The J gene is TRBJ1-2, the V gene TRBV19; D remains ambiguous. This CDR3 spans 16 amino acids. Germline CDR1 is LNHDA and CDR2 is SQIVND (reference sequence). V was pared by 5 bases and J by 10 bases, with 26 bases between. CDR3 sequence reads: CASSPAASVRMPYYTF. The CDR3 region has the DNA TGTGCCAGTAGTCCGGCCGCCAGCGTTCGGATGCCCTACTACACCTTC.

The chain recombines TRBV10-2 with TRBJ2-2; tentatively, D is TRBD2 (6 bases). V was shortened by 5 bases and J by 5 bases, with 21 bases between the two germline ends. CDR3 length: 17 amino acids. Germline lookup yields CDR1 WSHSY and CDR2 SAAADI. The CDR3: CASSRMKGGRGTGELFF. The CDR3 nucleotides read TGCGCCAGCAGTCGAATGAAAGGAGGGAGAGGAACCGGGGAGCTGTTTTTT.